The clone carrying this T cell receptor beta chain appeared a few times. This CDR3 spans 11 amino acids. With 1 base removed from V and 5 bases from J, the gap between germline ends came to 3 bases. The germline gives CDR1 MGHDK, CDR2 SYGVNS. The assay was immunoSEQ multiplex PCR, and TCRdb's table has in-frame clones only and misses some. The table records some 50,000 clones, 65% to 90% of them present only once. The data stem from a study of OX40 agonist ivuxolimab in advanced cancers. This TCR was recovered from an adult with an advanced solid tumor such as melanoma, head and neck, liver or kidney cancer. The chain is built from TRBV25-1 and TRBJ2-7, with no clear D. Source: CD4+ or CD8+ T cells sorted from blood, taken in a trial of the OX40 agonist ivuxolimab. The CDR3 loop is CASSEFHEQYF. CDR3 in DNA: TGTGCCAGCAGTGAATTCCACGAGCAGTACTTC.